The sequence of this TCR beta chain was determined in a study of graft-versus-host responses after intestinal transplantation. Study-wide findings and caveats: There was an association between peak levels of circulating GvH clones and early post-transplant HvG declines. Recipient bone marrow held GvH clones, some seen earlier in ileum or blood.

About this clone: What it binds is not known.

Method: immunoSEQ multiplex PCR; TCRdb's copy keeps in-frame clones and lacks some. The sample lists approximately 28,000 clones; 93% were seen once. V was clipped by 6 bases and J by 7 bases; unmatched bases: 11. The CDR3 is 14 amino acids. Germline V gives CDR1 SNHLY, CDR2 FYNNEI. The starting material was PBMCs, obtained about 70 days after intestinal transplant. This sequence was found in a human patient who received an intestinal transplant, so some T cells may come from the graft donor. This rearrangement joins TRBV2 to TRBJ1-1; 7 positions match TRBD1. CDR3 amino acids: CASRARQGLGEAFF. CDR3 bases: TGTGCCAGCAGGGCCAGACAGGGACTCGGTGAAGCTTTCTTT.